This is a list of T cell receptor beta chains from one sample in a study of OX40 agonist ivuxolimab in advanced cancers. Data came from immunoSEQ multiplex PCR; TCRdb stores just in-frame clones and leaves some out. The sample contains over 70,000 clones, 88% of which appear only once. The sequences come from CD4+ or CD8+ T cells sorted from blood, collected in a trial of the OX40 agonist ivuxolimab. All receptors derive from an adult with an advanced solid tumor such as melanoma, head and neck, liver or kidney cancer. The CDR3 runs from the conserved cysteine through the conserved F or W. The order of the fields is CDR3 DNA, CDR3 protein, clone size, V gene, J gene, D gene, CDR3 length. D genes are given only for firm matches. Some rows mark clone size as missing; the rest say once, few, many or name a class of expanded clone.

TGTGCCACCCGGACTAGCGGGGGGGCCCATGAGCAGTTCTTC	CATRTSGGAHEQFF	-	TRBV27	TRBJ2-1	TRBD2	14
TGTGCCAGTAGTATCGATAATGAGCAGTTCTTC	CASSIDNEQFF	-	TRBV19	TRBJ2-1	-	11
TGCGCCAGCAGCCAAGAATGGCAGGGATCCACCTACGAGCAGTACTTC	CASSQEWQGSTYEQYF	-	TRBV4-3	TRBJ2-7	-	16
TGTGCCAGCAGCTCCGCTTCGTCCATGAACACTGAAGCTTTCTTT	CASSSASSMNTEAFF	-	TRBV7-9	TRBJ1-1	-	15
TGTGCCAGCAGCCGCACCGGGACATGGACGGGGGGCTACACCTTC	CASSRTGTWTGGYTF	-	TRBV14	TRBJ1-2	-	15
TGTGCCAGCAAAAGAGGACAGGGGGACCCTTACGAGCAGTACTTC	CASKRGQGDPYEQYF	once	TRBV6-1	TRBJ2-7	TRBD1	15
TGTGCCAGCTCACCACGGGGGAGGGTCTACGAGCAGTACTTC	CASSPRGRVYEQYF	-	TRBV18	TRBJ2-7	TRBD2	14
TGTGCCAGCCGAAAGTACGGGGAGCTGTTTTTT	CASRKYGELFF	-	TRBV19	TRBJ2-2	-	11
TGCGCCAGCAGCCAAGAGGCTCAGGATTGGTCTGGAAACACCATATATTTT	CASSQEAQDWSGNTIYF	-	TRBV4-3	TRBJ1-3	-	17
TGTGCCAGCAGTTACCCCCAGCGGGGGTCGCTGTATTTT	CASSYPQRGSLYF	-	TRBV6-5	TRBJ2-3	TRBD2	13
TGTGCCAGCAGGACAGGGACAGGGAGAGGTCAGCCCCAGCATTTT	CASRTGTGRGQPQHF	many	TRBV7-8	TRBJ1-5	TRBD1	15
TGTGCCAGCAGTCAGTCCGGGGTTTCTAACTATGGCTACACCTTC	CASSQSGVSNYGYTF	-	TRBV27	TRBJ1-2	-	15
TGTGCCAGCAGCTGGACAACCGGGGAGCTGTTTTTT	CASSWTTGELFF	-	TRBV11-3	TRBJ2-2	-	12
TGTGCCAGCTCACCACCGGGGGTAAGGACCTACGAGCAGTACTTC	CASSPPGVRTYEQYF	-	TRBV18	TRBJ2-7	-	15
TGTGCCAGCAGCTCGACGGGAGACTATGGCTACACCTTC	CASSSTGDYGYTF	few	TRBV2	TRBJ1-2	-	13
TGCGCCAGCAGAGTCCGCACAGATACGCAGTATTTT	CASRVRTDTQYF	once	TRBV5-1	TRBJ2-3	-	12
TGTGCCAGCAGTTACGGGCAGGGCCATGGCTACACCTTC	CASSYGQGHGYTF	-	TRBV6-6	TRBJ1-2	-	13
TGTGCCAGCAGTCAACCAGGGGGGCCCGCATTGAACACTGAAGCTTTCTTT	CASSQPGGPALNTEAFF	-	TRBV5-4	TRBJ1-1	TRBD1	17
TGTGCCAGCAGGGGGGCAGGGATCACCGGGGAGCTGTTTTTT	CASRGAGITGELFF	-	TRBV6-5	TRBJ2-2	-	14
TGTGCCAGCTCCGGGACAGGGGGTCAGCCCCAGCATTTT	CASSGTGGQPQHF	-	TRBV27	TRBJ1-5	TRBD1	13
TGTGCCAGCAGCGGGTCGTCTGGGGATTCACCCCTCCACTTT	CASSGSSGDSPLHF	-	TRBV9	TRBJ1-6	-	14
TGTGCCAGCAGGGAGACTCCCACAGATACGCAGTATTTT	CASRETPTDTQYF	-	TRBV6-5	TRBJ2-3	-	13
TGCGCCAGCAGCCAGACCGGGACTAGCGGGGGGGCCGGCACCGGGGAGCTGTTTTTT	CASSQTGTSGGAGTGELFF	once	TRBV4-1	TRBJ2-2	TRBD2	19
TGTGCCAGCAGTCGAGGGACAGAGAACACTGAAGCTTTCTTT	CASSRGTENTEAFF	-	TRBV6-5	TRBJ1-1	TRBD1	14
TGCGCCAGCAGCTTGGGACTAGCGCGATTCATCGATGAGCAGTTCTTC	CASSLGLARFIDEQFF	-	TRBV5-1	TRBJ2-1	TRBD2	16
TGTGCCAGCAGTTACAGGGGAGGAACTGGAAACACCATATATTTT	CASSYRGGTGNTIYF	-	TRBV2	TRBJ1-3	TRBD1	15
TGTGCCAGCAGTGGACAGGGAGGATCCTTAATCGAGCAGTACTTC	CASSGQGGSLIEQYF	-	TRBV2	TRBJ2-7	-	15
TGTGCCAGTAGTCTTGACAGGGGGAGGCGTCTCACTGAAGCTTTCTTT	CASSLDRGRRLTEAFF	-	TRBV19	TRBJ1-1	TRBD1	16
TGTGCCAGCAGCTTATCCCCAGCTATGAACACTGAAGCTTTCTTT	CASSLSPAMNTEAFF	-	TRBV7-3	TRBJ1-1	-	15
TGTGCCTGGAGTGTCGCCTCTACGGCGTACTTC	CAWSVASTAYF	few	TRBV30	TRBJ2-7	-	11
TGTGCCAGCAGCCCTCGACAGGGTGGAGCTTTCTTT	CASSPRQGGAFF	-	TRBV7-9	TRBJ1-1	TRBD1	12
TGTGCCTGGGAGGGACAGCCAAATTCACCCCTCCACTTT	CAWEGQPNSPLHF	few	TRBV30	TRBJ1-6	TRBD1	13
TGTGCCAGCAGCGAACAACATCGGAACACTGAAGCTTTCTTT	CASSEQHRNTEAFF	few	TRBV9	TRBJ1-1	-	14
TGTGCCAGCAGCATCGGGGACTACGAGCAGTACTTC	CASSIGDYEQYF	-	TRBV7-8	TRBJ2-7	-	12
TGTGCCAGTAGTAATAACCCACAGGGGCTCGGGCCCCAGCATTTT	CASSNNPQGLGPQHF	-	TRBV19	TRBJ1-5	TRBD1	15
TGTGCCAGCAGCAAATCCTCGGGGACAGCGTTGGATACGCAGTATTTT	CASSKSSGTALDTQYF	-	TRBV7-3	TRBJ2-3	TRBD1	16